The rows below give T cell receptor beta chains drawn from one sample of a study of PD-1 blockade in classical Hodgkin lymphoma. Measured with immunoSEQ multiplex PCR; TCRdb has only the in-frame clones, and not every one. This sample has approximately 41,000 clones; 78% occur once, and the top ten carry 13%. This sample comprised peripheral blood mononuclear cells (PBMCs), obtained at baseline. The receptor set was obtained from a human donor with classical Hodgkin lymphoma. The conserved cysteine and the conserved F or W are not part of the CDR3 here. Each record gives: V gene, J gene, D gene, CDR3 protein. D genes are given only for firm matches.

v_gene: TRBV4-3
j_gene: TRBJ2-1
d_gene: .
CDR3aa: ASSQDFVGRQGPYNEQF

v_gene: TRBV2
j_gene: TRBJ1-2
d_gene: .
CDR3aa: ASTPRGYGYT

v_gene: TRBV5-4
j_gene: TRBJ2-3
d_gene: TRBD2
CDR3aa: ASSFRGGRVDTQY

v_gene: TRBV6-5
j_gene: TRBJ1-2
d_gene: TRBD1
CDR3aa: ASSSNIDRGYGYT

v_gene: TRBV6-5
j_gene: TRBJ2-7
d_gene: .
CDR3aa: ASNIGSREQY

v_gene: TRBV7-9
j_gene: TRBJ1-1
d_gene: .
CDR3aa: ASSSGANTEAF

v_gene: TRBV11-3
j_gene: TRBJ2-5
d_gene: TRBD1
CDR3aa: ASITGGAGGQETQY

v_gene: TRBV7-9
j_gene: TRBJ2-2
d_gene: TRBD2
CDR3aa: ASSAGLAGATTGELF

v_gene: TRBV19
j_gene: TRBJ2-7
d_gene: TRBD1
CDR3aa: ASSAIGTGRTEQY

v_gene: TRBV2
j_gene: TRBJ2-1
d_gene: TRBD2
CDR3aa: ASSEASGAYNEQF

v_gene: TRBV9
j_gene: TRBJ2-7
d_gene: .
CDR3aa: ASSVPRTGYEQY

v_gene: TRBV9
j_gene: TRBJ2-7
d_gene: .
CDR3aa: ASSSPGQGPNEQY

v_gene: TRBV6-4
j_gene: TRBJ2-3
d_gene: TRBD2
CDR3aa: ATGTSGGSTQY

v_gene: TRBV15
j_gene: TRBJ1-5
d_gene: .
CDR3aa: ATSRPQGFGNQPQH

v_gene: TRBV10-3
j_gene: TRBJ2-3
d_gene: TRBD2
CDR3aa: AITPTSGGSSTDTQY

v_gene: TRBV12-5
j_gene: TRBJ1-5
d_gene: TRBD1
CDR3aa: ASGLIIDRGIQPQH

v_gene: TRBV18
j_gene: TRBJ1-1
d_gene: TRBD1
CDR3aa: ASSPEQGAQSEAF

v_gene: TRBV12-5
j_gene: TRBJ2-1
d_gene: .
CDR3aa: ASGLPPGYNEQF

v_gene: TRBV6-1
j_gene: TRBJ1-2
d_gene: .
CDR3aa: ASSDRGINYGYT

v_gene: TRBV7-8
j_gene: TRBJ1-1
d_gene: .
CDR3aa: ASSQRSGTEAF

v_gene: TRBV7-2
j_gene: TRBJ2-7
d_gene: TRBD1
CDR3aa: ASGQETGSYEQY